Listed below are T cell receptor beta chains from one sample, sequenced in a study of blood T cell repertoires in COVID-19. TCRdb's copy holds only in-frame clones and misses some; the assay was immunoSEQ multiplex PCR. This table has tens of thousands of clones, 70% to 90% appearing once. Input material: peripheral blood. These receptors came from a man aged 45-60 years with active or convalescent COVID-19. The CDR3 runs from the conserved cysteine through the conserved F or W.

TRBV6-1 CASSEHPVTGTNSPLHF
TRBV5-1 CASSPGQGRGFTNYGYTF
TRBV7-2 CASSSRPSGGGLGNEQFF
TRBV7-2 CASSLVGGGSYGYTF
TRBV12-5 CASGNQQGASTEAFF
TRBV5-1 CASSLAGGGPSPLHF
TRBV5-6 CASSFASGGAGELFF
TRBV30 CAWSVQIETQYF
TRBV7-2 CASSSTNTGGPGKLFF
TRBV19 CASSIVSESYEQYF
TRBV3-1/TRBV3-2 CASSRGDRDSPLHF
TRBV4-1 CASSQNPGLAGDEQYF
TRBV6-1 CASSEARTSYEYEQYF
TRBV5-1 CASSLDLTGSTNEKLFF
TRBV3-1/TRBV3-2 CASSQESSVVSTDTQYF
TRBV21-1 CASSKGGLGNTIYF